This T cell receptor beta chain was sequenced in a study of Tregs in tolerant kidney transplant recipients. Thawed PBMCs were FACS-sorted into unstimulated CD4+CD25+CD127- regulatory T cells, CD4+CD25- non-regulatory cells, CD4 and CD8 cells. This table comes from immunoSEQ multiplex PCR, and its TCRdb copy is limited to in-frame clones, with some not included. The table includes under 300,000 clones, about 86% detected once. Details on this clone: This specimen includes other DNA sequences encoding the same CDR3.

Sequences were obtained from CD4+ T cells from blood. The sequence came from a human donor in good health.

The CDR3 protein is CASSYEGLNTEAFF. The CDR3, as DNA: TGTGCCAGCAGTTACGAGGGATTGAACACTGAAGCTTTCTTT. This chain connects TRBV6-5 to TRBJ1-1; D call uncertain. V lost 2 bases, J lost 0 bases, and 7 bases lay in between. The germline gives CDR1 MNHEY, CDR2 SVGAGI. The CDR3 totals 14 residues.